The rows below give T cell receptor beta chains drawn from one sample of a study of T cells in localized non-small cell lung cancer. Sequenced by immunoSEQ multiplex PCR; TCRdb stores in-frame clones only, minus some. The sample lists around 96,000 clones, approximately 91% occurring once. Sequencing was performed on PBMCs, taken before any cancer treatment. These TCRs come from a woman aged 35 to 69 with stage II squamous cell lung carcinoma. The conserved cysteine and the conserved F or W are not part of the CDR3 here. Each record gives: CDR3 protein, V gene, J gene.

cdr3_aa: ASSGANVLT; v_call: TRBV6-5; j_call: TRBJ2-6
cdr3_aa: ASSSIAGGSLTYEQY; v_call: TRBV19; j_call: TRBJ2-7
cdr3_aa: ASNRGQGAVRNTEAF; v_call: TRBV2; j_call: TRBJ1-1
cdr3_aa: SVGGTGAEKLF; v_call: TRBV29-1; j_call: TRBJ1-4
cdr3_aa: ASSDTDRGGADTQY; v_call: TRBV10-2; j_call: TRBJ2-3
cdr3_aa: ASSIVKGRDQPQH; v_call: TRBV19; j_call: TRBJ1-5
cdr3_aa: AWSVGRSVRNTIY; v_call: TRBV30; j_call: TRBJ1-3
cdr3_aa: ATSGQSYNSPLH; v_call: TRBV15; j_call: TRBJ1-6
cdr3_aa: ASSPGLKKRNSNYGYT; v_call: TRBV11-2; j_call: TRBJ1-2
cdr3_aa: ASSERGGYGYT; v_call: TRBV2; j_call: TRBJ1-2
cdr3_aa: ASRLAGGLDPWF; v_call: TRBV19; j_call: TRBJ2-1
cdr3_aa: ASSIPPSTYNEQF; v_call: TRBV19; j_call: TRBJ2-1
cdr3_aa: ASSATSRNNEQF; v_call: TRBV9; j_call: TRBJ2-1
cdr3_aa: ASSDSWGTHEQF; v_call: TRBV6-4; j_call: TRBJ2-1
cdr3_aa: ASSQERGQGRKQF; v_call: TRBV4-1; j_call: TRBJ2-1
cdr3_aa: ASSLDSYEQY; v_call: TRBV18; j_call: TRBJ2-7
cdr3_aa: ASSQDQGSHTDTQY; v_call: TRBV4-1; j_call: TRBJ2-3
cdr3_aa: AWSHQWDHQPQH; v_call: TRBV30; j_call: TRBJ1-5
cdr3_aa: ASSLRASGRSYNEQF; v_call: TRBV7-9; j_call: TRBJ2-1
cdr3_aa: ASSPYVAGGRYEQY; v_call: TRBV7-8; j_call: TRBJ2-7
cdr3_aa: ASSTLKGLAGSTDTQY; v_call: TRBV7-9; j_call: TRBJ2-3
cdr3_aa: ASSRGQGARYGNTIY; v_call: TRBV28; j_call: TRBJ1-3
cdr3_aa: SARVMKAF; v_call: TRBV20-1; j_call: TRBJ1-1
cdr3_aa: ASSSWASGGHQNIQY; v_call: TRBV5-6; j_call: TRBJ2-4
cdr3_aa: ASSLAGGPHEQY; v_call: TRBV5-4; j_call: TRBJ2-7
cdr3_aa: ASSPQRVRTDTQY; v_call: TRBV27; j_call: TRBJ2-3
cdr3_aa: ALGGSYGYT; v_call: TRBV30; j_call: TRBJ1-2
cdr3_aa: ASSPTTVSNEQF; v_call: TRBV13; j_call: TRBJ2-1
cdr3_aa: ASSLAPGGQGANTEAF; v_call: TRBV5-1; j_call: TRBJ1-1
cdr3_aa: ASYGGLANYGYT; v_call: TRBV28; j_call: TRBJ1-2
cdr3_aa: ASRHRDREHEQY; v_call: TRBV27; j_call: TRBJ2-7
cdr3_aa: ASSEARGTGVDNEQF; v_call: TRBV6-1; j_call: TRBJ2-1
cdr3_aa: ASSSLTTGQNYEQY; v_call: TRBV6-5; j_call: TRBJ2-7
cdr3_aa: ASSQNSGLAGDNEQF; v_call: TRBV13; j_call: TRBJ2-1
cdr3_aa: ASSQVSDQPQH; v_call: TRBV4-1; j_call: TRBJ1-5
cdr3_aa: ASSRRRAANEKLF; v_call: TRBV7-2; j_call: TRBJ1-4
cdr3_aa: SAASGSNQPQH; v_call: TRBV29-1; j_call: TRBJ1-5
cdr3_aa: AGAGAGNQPQH; v_call: TRBV6-1; j_call: TRBJ1-5
cdr3_aa: ASSYGVGNYGYT; v_call: TRBV6-6; j_call: TRBJ1-2
cdr3_aa: ASSLLRDFPNYGYT; v_call: TRBV5-1; j_call: TRBJ1-2
cdr3_aa: ASSPTAGGQPQH; v_call: TRBV5-1; j_call: TRBJ1-5
cdr3_aa: ASGYTGELF; v_call: TRBV10-2; j_call: TRBJ2-2
cdr3_aa: ASSQIGTGRNTEAF; v_call: TRBV25-1; j_call: TRBJ1-1
cdr3_aa: ASSSTGTVYEQY; v_call: TRBV7-2; j_call: TRBJ2-7
cdr3_aa: ASSPGQDFSGANVLT; v_call: TRBV18; j_call: TRBJ2-6
cdr3_aa: ASSEGAYEQY; v_call: TRBV5-6; j_call: TRBJ2-7
cdr3_aa: ASGFQGPQH; v_call: TRBV12-5; j_call: TRBJ1-5
cdr3_aa: ASSGGQGLANYGYT; v_call: TRBV5-1; j_call: TRBJ1-2
cdr3_aa: ASRTTRSSSTDTQY; v_call: TRBV7-8; j_call: TRBJ2-3
cdr3_aa: ASRPRQGMATGTQY; v_call: TRBV12-2; j_call: TRBJ2-3
cdr3_aa: ASSAGPFFSPLH; v_call: TRBV6-1; j_call: TRBJ1-6
cdr3_aa: ASTPGQENFRPQH; v_call: TRBV2; j_call: TRBJ1-5
cdr3_aa: ASSRQGSRTDTQY; v_call: TRBV28; j_call: TRBJ2-3
cdr3_aa: ASSLLSSGYT; v_call: TRBV28; j_call: TRBJ1-2
cdr3_aa: SARLADTQY; v_call: TRBV20-1; j_call: TRBJ2-3
cdr3_aa: ASSLDGGDYGYT; v_call: TRBV5-6; j_call: TRBJ1-2
cdr3_aa: ASSLFRNQPQH; v_call: TRBV28; j_call: TRBJ1-5
cdr3_aa: AWSVMPRATDTQY; v_call: TRBV30; j_call: TRBJ2-3
cdr3_aa: ASSLAGGPDTQY; v_call: TRBV25-1; j_call: TRBJ2-3
cdr3_aa: SVRGVGSEAF; v_call: TRBV29-1; j_call: TRBJ1-1